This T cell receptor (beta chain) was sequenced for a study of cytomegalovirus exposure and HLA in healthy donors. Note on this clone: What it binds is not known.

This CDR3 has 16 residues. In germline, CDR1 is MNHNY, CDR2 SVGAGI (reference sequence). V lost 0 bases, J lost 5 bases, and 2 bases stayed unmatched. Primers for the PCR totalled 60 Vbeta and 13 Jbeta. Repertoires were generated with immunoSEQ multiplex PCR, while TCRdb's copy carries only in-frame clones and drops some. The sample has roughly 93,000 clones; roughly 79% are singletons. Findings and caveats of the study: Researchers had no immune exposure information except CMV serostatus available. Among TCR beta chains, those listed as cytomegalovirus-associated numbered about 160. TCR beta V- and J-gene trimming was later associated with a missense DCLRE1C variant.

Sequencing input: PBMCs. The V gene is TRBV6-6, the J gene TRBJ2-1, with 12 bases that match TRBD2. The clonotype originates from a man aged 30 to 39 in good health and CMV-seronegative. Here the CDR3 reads CASSYSRLAGDNEQFF. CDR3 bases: TGTGCCAGCAGTTACTCGAGACTAGCGGGGGACAATGAGCAGTTCTTC.